The 19 T cell receptor beta chains below all came from one sample that was sequenced in a study of cytomegalovirus exposure and HLA in healthy donors. The table came from immunoSEQ multiplex PCR; TCRdb's copy has only in-frame clones and leaves some out. The table includes about 200,000 clones, roughly 81% detected once. Sequenced sample: PBMCs. The receptor source for this set is a woman aged 25 to 39 in good health and CMV-seronegative.

The sample holds one count of this clone. The V gene is TRBV28, the J gene TRBJ1-5, with D possibly TRBD1 on 5 matching bases. V was cut by 7 bases and J by 9 bases, with 10 bases left in between. Germline CDR1 and CDR2: MDHEN and SYDVKM. The CDR3 is 11 residues long. The CDR3 DNA sequence: TGTGCCAGCACCCCCGGGGGGCCCCAGCATTTT. Amino acid sequence: CASTPGGPQHF. The whole variable domain, filled in from reference TRBV28 and TRBJ1-5, reads DVKVTQSSRYLVKRTGEKVFLECVQDMDHENMFWYRQDPGLGLRLIYFSYDVKMKEKGDIPEGYSVSREKKERFSLILESASTNQTSMYLCASTPGGPQHFGDGTRLSIL.

CDR3 nucleotide sequence: TGTGCCAGCAGAGCGGGGGCTCTTAATGAGCAGTTCTTC. Its translation: CASRAGALNEQFF. The rearrangement joins TRBV27 to TRBJ2-1; 8 bases match TRBD2. V was clipped by 6 bases and J by 7 bases; unmatched bases: 5. The CDR3 is 13 amino acids. Germline CDR1 reads MNHEY; CDR2 reads SMNVEV (reference sequence).

V usage is TRBV6-5 and J usage is TRBJ2-7; TRBD2 aligns across 12 bases. CDR3 length equals 15 residues. The ends lost 5 bases at V and 4 bases at J; junction bases unmatched: 6. Looked up from germline, CDR1 is MNHEY and CDR2 is SVGAGI. CDR3 protein: CASSRLAGGRYEQYF. CDR3 sequence (DNA): TGTGCCAGCAGTAGGCTAGCGGGGGGGAGGTACGAGCAGTACTTC.

The CDR3 nucleotides read TGTGCCAGTAGTCCACAGTCTCAGGACGAGCAGTACTTC. Encoded protein: CASSPQSQDEQYF. V is TRBV19 and J is TRBJ2-7; D is ambiguous. Looked up from germline, CDR1 is LNHDA and CDR2 is SQIVND (reference sequence). V lost 5 bases and J 5 bases, leaving 13 bases between the germline ends. This CDR3 is 13 amino acids long.

The V call is TRBV15, the J call TRBJ2-1, with 7 bases identical to TRBD1. With V trimmed by 3 bases and J by 2 bases, 1 base remained unmatched. CDR1 and CDR2 (germline): LNHNV, YYDKDF (reference sequence). CDR3 length: 14 residues. In DNA, the CDR3 is TGTGCCACCAGCAGGGACAGGACCTACAATGAGCAGTTCTTC. As protein: CATSRDRTYNEQFF.

The gene calls are TRBV6-5 and TRBJ2-1; 8 bases align to TRBD2. Trimming removed 7 bases from V and 7 bases from J; junction bases left unmatched: 6. The CDR3 length is 13 residues. The germline CDR1 and CDR2 sequences are MNHEY and SVGAGI. CDR3 loop: CASTEGLVNEQFF. The CDR3 DNA reads as TGTGCCAGCACCGAGGGACTAGTTAATGAGCAGTTCTTC.

This clone was counted between two and nine times. V gene TRBV6-4 combines with J gene TRBJ2-7; TRBD1 might be the D (6 bases). Trimming removed 4 bases at V and 0 bases at J, with 13 bases between. The CDR3 is made up of 15 amino acids. Germline V lookup: CDR1 MRHNA, CDR2 SNTAGT. This CDR3 is CASSAPGHSSYEQYF. CDR3 sequence (DNA): TGTGCCAGCAGTGCCCCGGGACATAGCTCCTACGAGCAGTACTTC.

The gene calls are TRBV7-9 and TRBJ2-7; 8 bases agree with TRBD1. V trimming: 2 bases; J trimming: 5 bases; junction bases outside the gene matches: 5. The CDR3 has 14 residues. In germline, CDR1 is SEHNR, CDR2 FQNEAQ (reference sequence). The CDR3 coding sequence is TGTGCCAGCAGCTTACAGGGGGCTGGCAACGAGCAGTACTTC. It specifies CASSLQGAGNEQYF.

This clone came up once. The chain recombines TRBV11-3 with TRBJ2-5; D is uncertain. Germline loops: CDR1 SGHNT, CDR2 YENEEA. V was clipped by 4 bases and J by 4 bases, with 4 bases between them. The CDR3 runs 11 residues. CDR3 residues: CASSSGETQYF. CDR3 coding DNA: TGTGCCAGCAGCTCAGGAGAGACCCAGTACTTC.

The chain joins TRBV19 to TRBJ2-5; TRBD2 might be the D (6 bases). V was clipped by 2 bases and J by 5 bases, with 12 bases between them. Germline lookup yields CDR1 LNHDA and CDR2 SQIVND (reference sequence). The CDR3 covers 14 residues. The CDR3: CASSIQASVETQYF. CDR3 nucleotides: TGTGCCAGTAGTATACAGGCTAGCGTGGAGACCCAGTACTTC.

The rearrangement uses TRBV5-8 and TRBJ1-4; 7 bases match TRBD1. Germline V gene data show CDR1 as SGHTS and CDR2 as YDEGEE. The V and J ends lost 0 bases and 5 bases, in that order; junction bases with no gene match: 7. The CDR3 totals 16 residues. CDR3 sequence (DNA): TGTGCCAGCAGCTTGGGGACAGGTGGGAGGAATGAAAAACTGTTTTTT. The encoded protein is CASSLGTGGRNEKLFF.

The chain employs TRBV5-1 and TRBJ2-7, with 9 bases matching TRBD2. CDR1 and CDR2 (germline): SGHRS, YFSETQ. Trimming took 4 bases from V and 6 from J; bases not matched to a gene: 8. The CDR3 sequence is 14 residues long. The CDR3 DNA follows: TGCGCCAGCAGCAAGGATGGCGGGAGGGGCGAGCAGTACTTC. It is translated as CASSKDGGRGEQYF.

This chain connects TRBV11-2 to TRBJ1-3; D might be TRBD1 (5 bases). CDR1 SGHAT and CDR2 FQNNGV come from the germline V gene. The CDR3 is made up of 16 amino acids. The V and J ends lost 4 bases and 0 bases respectively, with 13 bases between them. In nucleotides, the CDR3 is TGTGCCAGCAGCTCGGGACTGGGGAGCTCTGGAAACACCATATATTTT. Translation: CASSSGLGSSGNTIYF.

The genes are TRBV13 and TRBJ2-1; perhaps TRBD2 as D (6 bases). Looked up from germline, CDR1 is PRHDT and CDR2 is FYEKMQ (reference sequence). This CDR3 region has 16 residues. V was pared by 6 bases and J by 4 bases, with 19 bases between. The CDR3 DNA reads as TGTGCCAGCAGTTTCCGCCGGGACTCTCTGTACAATGAGCAGTTCTTC. Protein sequence: CASSFRRDSLYNEQFF.

J is TRBJ2-3 and V is TRBV7-9, with D possibly TRBD2 on 5 matching bases. Germline V gene data show CDR1 as SEHNR and CDR2 as FQNEAQ (reference sequence). This CDR3 spans 16 amino acids. V gave up 2 bases and J gave up 1 base, with 13 bases separating them. The CDR3 sequence is CASSLSSSGGTDTQYF. CDR3 DNA: TGTGCCAGCAGCTTATCATCCAGCGGTGGCACAGATACGCAGTATTTT.

This clone has a handful of counts. This chain's CDR3 is CASSLDVAGSGGYTF. The DNA for the CDR3 is TGTGCCAGCAGTCTCGACGTGGCGGGATCGGGTGGCTACACCTTC. The chain carries TRBV14 and TRBJ1-2; no reliable D call. This CDR3 spans 15 amino acids. V was cut by 6 bases and J by 7 bases, with 21 bases left in between. CDR1 is SGHDN, CDR2 FVKESK, per germline.

CDR3 nucleotides: TGCGCCAGCAAACGCGCAGGAACAAACTATGGCTACACCTTC. Translated, it gives CASKRAGTNYGYTF. The chain couples TRBV5-1 to TRBJ1-2; no clear D gene. Germline CDR1 SGHRS, CDR2 YFSETQ. V lost 6 bases, J lost 2 bases, and 14 bases lay in between. This CDR3 region has 14 residues.

Concerning this clone itself: The junction departs from germline at one end; a sequencing error may be responsible. The J gene is TRBJ2-7, the V gene TRBV28; 9 bases fit TRBD2. The germline gives CDR1 MDHEN, CDR2 SYDVKM. The CDR3 spans 17 residues. Written as DNA, the CDR3 is TGTGCCAGCAGTCCCACCAGCCGGGGCGGGGGGGCTCAGCGGCTAGACTTC. Protein product: CASSPTSRGGGAQRLDF.

The V call is TRBV2, the J call TRBJ1-1; D is unresolved. V was pared by 8 bases and J by 9 bases, with 10 bases between. The CDR3 contains 10 residues. Germline CDR1 is SNHLY and CDR2 is FYNNEI. In DNA form, the CDR3 reads TGTGCCAGCTCCGAGACAAAAGCTTTCTTT. This encodes CASSETKAFF.